These 8 T cell receptor beta chains came from one sample sequenced in a study of T cells after somatic rescue of genetic block. Sequenced by immunoSEQ multiplex PCR; TCRdb stores in-frame clones only, minus some. The repertoire includes around 100,000 clones, about 90% of them detected once, and about 1.5% sits in the top ten. The sequenced sample consisted of peripheral blood mononuclear cells (PBMCs). All receptors derive from a woman between 18 and 29 years old.

The rearrangement links TRBV4-1 to TRBJ1-2; unclear D gene. Germline lookup yields CDR1 MGHRA and CDR2 YSYEKL. There are 16 residues in the CDR3. Between the trimmed V and J ends, which lost 0 bases and 4 bases, there was a span of 15 bases. CDR3 sequence: CASSQDTGIGVYGYTF. The CDR3 DNA reads TGCGCCAGCAGCCAAGATACGGGAATTGGGGTCTATGGCTACACCTTC.

This clone was counted once. The rearrangement joins TRBV18 to TRBJ1-2; D uncertain. The CDR3 is 16 residues long. Per the germline V gene, CDR1 is KGHSH and CDR2 is LQKENI. Trimming stripped 3 bases from V and 4 bases from J, with 18 bases between. As DNA, the CDR3 is TGTGCCAGCTCACCTCAGGACCCCCAGACGAGCTATGGCTACACCTTC. Residues: CASSPQDPQTSYGYTF.

This clone was found once. V and J are TRBV2 and TRBJ2-7; D is unresolved. Trimming shortened V by 6 bases and J by 0 bases, and 12 bases separated the two germline ends. The germline V gene has CDR1 SNHLY and CDR2 FYNNEI. The CDR3 is 14 amino acids. The CDR3 DNA reads as TGTGCCAGCAGAGAACGTTGGCTCTCCTACGAGCAGTACTTC. This codes for CASRERWLSYEQYF.

The V call is TRBV25-1, the J call TRBJ1-2; 8 nucleotides match TRBD1. Looked up from germline, CDR1 is MGHDK and CDR2 is SYGVNS. V was pared by 8 bases and J by 7 bases, with 6 bases of the junction left unmatched. The length of the CDR3 is 12 residues. CDR3 DNA: TGTGCCAGCCGGACAGACAGGGGTGGCTACACCTTC. This codes for CASRTDRGGYTF.

The chain joins TRBV19 to TRBJ2-7; a possible D gene is TRBD1 (5 bases). Germline CDR1 LNHDA, CDR2 SQIVND (reference sequence). V lost 5 bases and J lost 3, with 8 bases in between. The CDR3 is 12 amino acids. The CDR3 sequence is CASSGQGYEQYF. Here the CDR3 DNA reads TGTGCCAGTAGTGGGCAGGGCTACGAGCAGTACTTC.

V is TRBV28 and J is TRBJ1-1; TRBD1 agrees at 8 bases. The CDR3 spans 17 residues. Losses at the gene ends were 3 bases for V and 0 bases for J; bases not matched to a gene: 9. The V gene's germline CDR1 is MDHEN and CDR2 SYDVKM. The CDR3 DNA follows: TGTGCCAGCAGTTTCACAGGACAGGGCATTTTGAACACTGAAGCTTTCTTT. Protein: CASSFTGQGILNTEAFF.

The chain has TRBV27 and TRBJ2-1; 8 bases agree with TRBD1. Germline CDR1 MNHEY, CDR2 SMNVEV (reference sequence). The V and J ends lost 6 bases and 0 bases, in that order; junction bases with no gene match: 4. CDR3 size: 15 residues. The DNA of the CDR3 is TGTGCCAGCAGCCTAACAGGGGGCTCCTACAATGAGCAGTTCTTC. Amino acids: CASSLTGGSYNEQFF.

The chain combines TRBV4-2 with TRBJ2-7, with 11 bases aligning to TRBD2. This CDR3 is 19 amino acids long. Germline lookup yields CDR1 LGHNA and CDR2 YNFKEQ. V lost 0 bases, J lost 3 bases, and 13 bases stayed unmatched. CDR3 nucleotide sequence: TGTGCCAGCAGCCAAGAAGGTTCTAGCGGGGGGTACCTTCTCTACGAGCAGTACTTC. Its protein product is CASSQEGSSGGYLLYEQYF.